This T cell receptor (beta chain) appears in the sequencing data of a study of blood T cells in healthy people across ages. Whole-study findings and limits: Across samples, TCR beta diversity tracked strongly with naive T cell percentage.

A word on this clonotype: The antigen remains undetermined.

It was with a sample-barcoded 5' primer and a J-beta primer mix that a second PCR of about 6 to 12 cycles was run. At least 3 million CDR3-containing paired-end reads were obtained per sample. TCRdb re-called the 5' RACE reads through MiXCR, storing one row per CDR3 protein. The sample shows about 1.4 million distinct CDR3 sequences, 55% to 75% of them seen only once. CDR1 is SGHKS and CDR2 is YYEKEE in the germline V gene (reference sequence). Trimming left V 0 bases short and J 6 bases short, with 17 bases between. This CDR3 contains 16 residues. The chain uses TRBV5-5 and TRBJ2-3, with D perhaps TRBD1 or TRBD2 (6 bases each). The sequenced sample was blood. This receptor was obtained from a man aged 18 to 29 in good health. In nucleotides, the CDR3 is TGTGCCAGCAGCTTGGTCAGGGGAGGTGGCCTCGATACGCAGTATTTT. Amino acids: CASSLVRGGGLDTQYF.